The 11 T cell receptor beta chains below were found in one sample sequenced in a study of blood T cell repertoires in COVID-19. Sequenced by immunoSEQ multiplex PCR; TCRdb stores in-frame clones only, minus some. The sample records approximately 160,000 clones, approximately 79% being singletons. Sequenced: peripheral blood. These receptors all stem from a woman older than 75 with acute or convalescent COVID-19.

This sequence joins TRBV5-8 and TRBJ1-5; D remains ambiguous. V lost 4 bases to trimming and J lost 4 bases, with 18 bases between them. Germline assignment: CDR1 SGHTS and CDR2 YDEGEE. CDR3 size: 16 residues. CDR3 region: CASSPRLGGGNQPQHF. In DNA form, the CDR3 reads TGTGCCAGCAGCCCCAGGCTGGGTGGAGGTAATCAGCCCCAGCATTTT.

The CDR3 DNA follows: TGTGCCAGCAGGTTGGCGGGACGTAGAAACACCATATATTTT. Translating gives CASRLAGRRNTIYF. This chain joins TRBV28 and TRBJ1-3; D is perhaps TRBD1 (5 bases). CDR1 MDHEN and CDR2 SYDVKM come from the germline V gene. V was shortened by 6 bases and J by 5 bases, with 14 bases between the two germline ends. This CDR3 spans 14 amino acids. Filled out from reference TRBV28 and TRBJ1-3, the complete variable domain reads DVKVTQSSRYLVKRTGEKVFLECVQDMDHENMFWYRQDPGLGLRLIYFSYDVKMKEKGDIPEGYSVSREKKERFSLILESASTNQTSMYLCASRLAGRRNTIYFGEGSWLTVV.

The V call is TRBV7-2, the J call TRBJ1-5, with no clear D. Trimming took 1 base from V and 4 from J, leaving 11 bases between them. Per the germline V gene, CDR1 is SGHTA and CDR2 is FQGNSA. The CDR3 has 15 amino acids. CDR3 region: CASSLGTTGNQPQHF. The CDR3 bases are TGTGCCAGCAGCTTAGGAACCACGGGGAATCAGCCCCAGCATTTT.

The CDR3 loop reads CASRKTGGSDEQFF. The CDR3 DNA is TGTGCCAGTAGAAAAACAGGGGGCTCGGATGAGCAGTTCTTC. The chain combines TRBV19 with TRBJ2-1; 9 nucleotides align to TRBD1. This CDR3 contains 14 residues. CDR1 is LNHDA and CDR2 is SQIVND in the germline V gene (reference sequence). The V segment lost 6 bases and the J segment 8 bases; nucleotides outside the gene matches: 8.

In its sample, this clone was seen once. The chain combines TRBV19 with TRBJ1-2; unclear D gene. Germline values: CDR1 LNHDA, CDR2 SQIVND (reference sequence). V was shortened by 6 bases and J by 0 bases, with 5 bases between the two germline ends. The CDR3 totals 12 residues. DNA for the CDR3: TGTGCCAGTAGGGTAGCTAACTATGGCTACACCTTC. Protein: CASRVANYGYTF.

In DNA form, the CDR3 reads TGTGCCAGCAGCCCGGGAAGCAGTAAACCCTACAATGAGCAGTTCTTC. This encodes CASSPGSSKPYNEQFF. J is TRBJ2-1 and V is TRBV5-4; D may be TRBD2 (5 bases). Trimming removed 4 bases at V and 2 bases at J, with 16 bases between. CDR1 is SGHNT and CDR2 is YYREEE in the germline V gene (reference sequence). The CDR3 is made up of 16 amino acids.

This clone was observed a single time. V gene TRBV9 combines with J gene TRBJ2-3; perhaps TRBD1 as D (5 bases). V was pared by 3 bases and J by 0 bases, with 11 bases between. The CDR3 length is 15 residues. Germline CDR1 is SGDLS and CDR2 is YYNGEE. The DNA for the CDR3 is TGTGCCAGCAGCGCGTTAGGGGAAAGCACAGATACGCAGTATTTT. It encodes CASSALGESTDTQYF.

This clone was seen only once. This rearrangement joins TRBV2 to TRBJ2-6, with a possible D match to TRBD1 (6 bases). The V gene lost 4 bases and the J gene lost 0 bases, with 10 bases spanning the gap. Per the germline V gene, CDR1 is SNHLY and CDR2 is FYNNEI. The CDR3 is 16 amino acids. CDR3 bases: TGTGCCAGCAGTGTGGGGGCTGGCTCTGGGGCCAACGTCCTGACTTTC. Translated, it gives CASSVGAGSGANVLTF.

The V call is TRBV24-1, the J call TRBJ1-5, with 7 nucleotides matching TRBD1. Germline loops: CDR1 KGHDR, CDR2 SFDVKD. The CDR3 spans 16 residues. V shed 1 base and J 1 base; nucleotides not matched to a gene: 3. CDR3 sequence reads: CATSDFAGGSNQPQHF. CDR3 in DNA: TGTGCCACCAGTGATTTCGCAGGGGGGAGCAATCAGCCCCAGCATTTT.

The rearrangement uses TRBV20-1 and TRBJ1-6; 7 bases match TRBD1. The CDR3 length is 15 residues. Germline assignment: CDR1 DFQATT and CDR2 SNEGSKA (reference sequence). V was clipped by 3 bases and J by 3 bases; unmatched bases: 5. The CDR3 protein is CSASPGGNYNSPLHF. As DNA, the CDR3 is TGCAGTGCTAGTCCAGGGGGGAACTATAATTCACCCCTCCACTTT.

V usage is TRBV6-1 and J usage is TRBJ2-2; maybe TRBD2 (6 bases). The CDR3 loop spans 14 amino acids. Deletions cut 0 bases from V and 5 bases from J, with 7 bases between. From germline, CDR1 is MNHNS and CDR2 SASEGT. The CDR3 reads CASSEAGRTGELFF. In DNA, the CDR3 is TGTGCCAGCAGTGAAGCAGGGAGGACCGGGGAGCTGTTTTTT.